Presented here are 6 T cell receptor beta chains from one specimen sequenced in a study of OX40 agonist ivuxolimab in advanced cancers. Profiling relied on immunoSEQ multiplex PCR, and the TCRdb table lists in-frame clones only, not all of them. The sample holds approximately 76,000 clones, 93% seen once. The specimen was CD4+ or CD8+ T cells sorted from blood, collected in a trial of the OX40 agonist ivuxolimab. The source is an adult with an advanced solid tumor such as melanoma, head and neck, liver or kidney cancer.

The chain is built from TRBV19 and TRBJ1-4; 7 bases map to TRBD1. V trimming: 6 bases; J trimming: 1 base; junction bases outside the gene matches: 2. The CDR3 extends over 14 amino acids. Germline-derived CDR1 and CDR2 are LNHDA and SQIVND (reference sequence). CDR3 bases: TGTGCCAGTAGCTGGACAGGAACTAATGAAAAACTGTTTTTT. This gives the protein CASSWTGTNEKLFF.

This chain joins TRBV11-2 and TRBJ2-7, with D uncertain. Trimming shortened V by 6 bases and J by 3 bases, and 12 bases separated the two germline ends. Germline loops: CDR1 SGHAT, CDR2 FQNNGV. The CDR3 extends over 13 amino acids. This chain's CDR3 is CASSWVAGYEQYF. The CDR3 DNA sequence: TGTGCCAGCAGTTGGGTAGCCGGCTACGAGCAGTACTTC. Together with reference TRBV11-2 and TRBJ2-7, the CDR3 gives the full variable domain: EAGVAQSPRYKIIEKRQSVAFWCNPISGHATLYWYQQILGQGPKLLIQFQNNGVVDDSQLPKDRFSAERLKGVDSTLKIQPAKLEDSAVYLCASSWVAGYEQYFGPGTRLTVT.

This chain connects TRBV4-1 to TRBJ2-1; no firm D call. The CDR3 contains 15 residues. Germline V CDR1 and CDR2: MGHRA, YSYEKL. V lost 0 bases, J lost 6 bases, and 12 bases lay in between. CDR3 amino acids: CASSQDDGEGNEQFF. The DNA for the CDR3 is TGCGCCAGCAGCCAAGATGATGGGGAAGGCAATGAGCAGTTCTTC.

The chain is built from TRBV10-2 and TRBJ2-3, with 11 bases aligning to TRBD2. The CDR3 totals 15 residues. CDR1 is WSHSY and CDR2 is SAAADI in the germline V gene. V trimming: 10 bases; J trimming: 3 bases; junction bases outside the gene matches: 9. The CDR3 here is CATTQPSGRTDTQYF. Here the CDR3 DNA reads TGCGCCACCACACAACCTAGCGGGAGGACAGATACGCAGTATTTT.

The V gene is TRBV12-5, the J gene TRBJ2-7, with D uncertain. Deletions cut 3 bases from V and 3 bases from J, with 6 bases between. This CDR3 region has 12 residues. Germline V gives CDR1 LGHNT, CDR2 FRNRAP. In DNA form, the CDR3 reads TGTGCTAGTGGTTTTCCGAACTACGAGCAGTACTTC. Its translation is CASGFPNYEQYF.

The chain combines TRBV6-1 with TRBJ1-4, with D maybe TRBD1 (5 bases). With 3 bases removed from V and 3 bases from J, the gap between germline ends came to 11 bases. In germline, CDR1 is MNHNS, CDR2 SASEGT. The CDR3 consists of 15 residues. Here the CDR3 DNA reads TGTGCCAGCAGTGAGCGCAGGGCAGCTAATGAAAAACTGTTTTTT. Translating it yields CASSERRAANEKLFF.